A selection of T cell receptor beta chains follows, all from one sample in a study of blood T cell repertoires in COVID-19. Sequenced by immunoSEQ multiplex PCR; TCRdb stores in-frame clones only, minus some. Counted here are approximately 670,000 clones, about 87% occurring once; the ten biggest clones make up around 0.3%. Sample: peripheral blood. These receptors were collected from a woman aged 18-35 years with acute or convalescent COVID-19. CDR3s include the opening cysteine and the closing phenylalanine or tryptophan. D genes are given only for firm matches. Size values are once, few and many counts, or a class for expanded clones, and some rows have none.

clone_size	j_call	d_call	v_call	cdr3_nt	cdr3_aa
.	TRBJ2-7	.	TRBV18	TGTGCCAGCTCAGGAGAACACGGGACCTACGAGCAGTACTTC	CASSGEHGTYEQYF
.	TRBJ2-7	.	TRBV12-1	TGTGCCAGCACCGGCCCGGGACAGGGTAGCGCCGAGCAGTACTTC	CASTGPGQGSAEQYF
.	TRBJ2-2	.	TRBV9	TGTGCCAGCAGCGTAGGACAAGCCGGGGAGCTGTTTTTT	CASSVGQAGELFF
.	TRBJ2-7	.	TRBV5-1	TGCGCCAGCAGCTTGAGATTAGGATATGGGGGCCCCACCTACGAGCAGTACTTC	CASSLRLGYGGPTYEQYF
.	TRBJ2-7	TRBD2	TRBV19	TGTGCCGCGAAGAGCGGGGGTTTCTACGAGCAGTACTTC	CAAKSGGFYEQYF
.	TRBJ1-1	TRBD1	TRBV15	TGTGCCACCAGGTCAGGGGGTGGGGTGGAAGCTTTCTTT	CATRSGGGVEAFF
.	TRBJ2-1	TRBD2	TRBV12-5	TGTGCTAGTGGACTCGGGGGGACTGAGCAGTTCTTC	CASGLGGTEQFF
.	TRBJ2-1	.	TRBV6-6	TGTGCCAGCGAATATAGCGGCTCAATGTACAATGAGCAGTTCTTC	CASEYSGSMYNEQFF
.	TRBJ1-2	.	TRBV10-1	TGCGCCAGCAGCCCCAGGCGGAGGGCCGCTAACTATGGCTACACCTTC	CASSPRRRAANYGYTF
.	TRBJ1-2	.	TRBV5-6	TGTGCCAGCAGCTTGTTTACTAACTATGGCTACACCTTC	CASSLFTNYGYTF
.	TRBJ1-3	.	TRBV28	TGTGCCAGCACCTCATCGACAGGAGGACACGGGGACACCATATATTTT	CASTSSTGGHGDTIYF
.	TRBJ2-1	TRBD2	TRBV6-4	TGTGCCAGCAGTGATCGTAGCGGGGGAGGGGATGAGCAGTTCTTC	CASSDRSGGGDEQFF
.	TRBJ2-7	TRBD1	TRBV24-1	TGTGCCACCAGAAAGACCCGGACAGGGGGTTCTTACGAGCAGTACTTC	CATRKTRTGGSYEQYF
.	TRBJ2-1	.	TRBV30	TGTGCCTGGAGTGTACGCGGGATGGTGAACAATGAGCAGTTCTTC	CAWSVRGMVNNEQFF
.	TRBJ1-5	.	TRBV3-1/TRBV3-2	TGTGCCAGCAGCCAATTAACAGGGAACGGCCAGCCCCAGCATTTT	CASSQLTGNGQPQHF
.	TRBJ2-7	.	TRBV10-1	TGCGCCAGCAGCCCCAGGGATTCAAAAACCTACGAGCAGTACTTC	CASSPRDSKTYEQYF
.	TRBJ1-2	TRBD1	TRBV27	TGTGCCAGTTCGCCGGGACAGGGGGCGCGTGGCTACACCTTC	CASSPGQGARGYTF
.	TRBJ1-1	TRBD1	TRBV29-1	TGCAGCGTTGTCAGGGGGCGAATAGAAGCTTTCTTT	CSVVRGRIEAFF
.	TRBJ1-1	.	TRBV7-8	TGTGCCAGCAGCTCATCCACGGGGGAATGGAGTGAAGCTTTCTTT	CASSSSTGEWSEAFF
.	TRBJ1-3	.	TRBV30	TGTGCCTGGAGTGTAGGGGGTGGAAACACCATATATTTT	CAWSVGGGNTIYF
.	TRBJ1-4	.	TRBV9	TGTGCCAGCAGCGTAGCTGGGGGGGCGAGCGAAAAACTGTTTTTT	CASSVAGGASEKLFF
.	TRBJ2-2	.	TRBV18	TGTGCCAGCTCACCAGACATGAACACCGGGGAGCTGTTTTTT	CASSPDMNTGELFF
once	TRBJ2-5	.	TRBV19	TGTGCCAGTAGTATTGGGCCGGAGGAGGCAGGCCAAGAGACCCAGTACTTC	CASSIGPEEAGQETQYF
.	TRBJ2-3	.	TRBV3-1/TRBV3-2	TGTGCCAGCAGGGCGGGGTATGGAGATACGCAGTATTTT	CASRAGYGDTQYF
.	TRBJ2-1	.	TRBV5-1	TGCGCCAGCAGCTCTGTAGACAGAACTTTCTCCTACAATGAGCAGTTCTTC	CASSSVDRTFSYNEQFF
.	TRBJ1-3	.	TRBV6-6	TGTGCCAGCAGAAGCGGGGACTCTGGAAACACCATATATTTT	CASRSGDSGNTIYF
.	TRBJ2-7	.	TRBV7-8	TGTGCCAGCAGGGGCCTCTCCTACGAGCAGTACTTC	CASRGLSYEQYF
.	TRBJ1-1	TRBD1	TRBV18	TGTGCCAGCTCGCAGGGACAGGGGGTAAACACTGAAGCTTTCTTT	CASSQGQGVNTEAFF
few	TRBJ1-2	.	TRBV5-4	TGTGCCAGCAGCTTCGGGGGTTTAGGCTATGGCTACACCTTC	CASSFGGLGYGYTF
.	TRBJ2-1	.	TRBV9	TGTGCCAGCAGCGTAGGGCTAGACGAGCAGTTCTTC	CASSVGLDEQFF
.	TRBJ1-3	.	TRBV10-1	TGCGCCAGCAGTGTTATAAAAAGGCTACGGGACAAGGGAAACACCATATATTTT	CASSVIKRLRDKGNTIYF
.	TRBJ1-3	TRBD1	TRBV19	TGTGCCAGTAGTACGGGACAGGGGGGCGCAGGAAGAAACACCATATATTTT	CASSTGQGGAGRNTIYF
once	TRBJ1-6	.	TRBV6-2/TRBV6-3	TGTGCCAGCAGTTACTGGCAGGGGAATTCACCCCTCCACTTT	CASSYWQGNSPLHF
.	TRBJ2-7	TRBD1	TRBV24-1	TGTGCCACCAGTGATGGACAGGGGTTCTACGAGCAGTACTTC	CATSDGQGFYEQYF
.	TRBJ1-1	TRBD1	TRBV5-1	TGCGCCAGCAGCGGTTGGGACAGTATGAACACTGAAGCTTTCTTT	CASSGWDSMNTEAFF
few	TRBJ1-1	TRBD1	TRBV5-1	TGCGCCAGCAGCCCGACAGGGGAGCGGTACACTGAAGCTTTCTTT	CASSPTGERYTEAFF
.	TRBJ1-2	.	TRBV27	TGTGCCAGCGGGTCAGGAGGGTTAGCTAACTATGGCTACACCTTC	CASGSGGLANYGYTF
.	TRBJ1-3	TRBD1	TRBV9	TGTGCCAGCAGCGTAAGGGGACAGACAAACACCATATATTTT	CASSVRGQTNTIYF
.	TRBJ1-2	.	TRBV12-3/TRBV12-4	TGTGCCAGCATCCCGGACAGAAGCTATGGCTACACCTTC	CASIPDRSYGYTF